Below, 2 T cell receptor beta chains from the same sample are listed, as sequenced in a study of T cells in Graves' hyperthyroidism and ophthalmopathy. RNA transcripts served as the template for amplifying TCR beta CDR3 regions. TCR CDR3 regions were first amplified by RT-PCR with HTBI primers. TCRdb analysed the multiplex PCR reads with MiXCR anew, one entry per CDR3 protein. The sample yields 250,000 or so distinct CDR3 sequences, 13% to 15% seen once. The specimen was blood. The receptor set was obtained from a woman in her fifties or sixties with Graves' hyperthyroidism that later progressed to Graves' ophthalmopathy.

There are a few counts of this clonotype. The CDR3 nucleotides are TGCGCCAGCAGCATCCTGACAGGGGGTACCACCGGGGAGCTGTTTTTT. Protein: CASSILTGGTTGELFF. The rearrangement links TRBV5-1 to TRBJ2-2, with 9 bases fitting TRBD1. Germline CDR1 is SGHRS and CDR2 is YFSETQ. The CDR3 runs 16 residues. V dropped 4 bases and J dropped 4; count of bases not matched to a gene: 8.

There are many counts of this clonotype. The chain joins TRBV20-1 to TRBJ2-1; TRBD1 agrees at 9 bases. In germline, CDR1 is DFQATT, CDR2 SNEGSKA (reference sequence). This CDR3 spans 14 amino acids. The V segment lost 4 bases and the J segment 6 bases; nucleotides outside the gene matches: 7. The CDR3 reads CSATLTGGSNEQFF. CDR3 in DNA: TGCAGTGCTACTCTGACAGGGGGGAGCAATGAGCAGTTCTTC.